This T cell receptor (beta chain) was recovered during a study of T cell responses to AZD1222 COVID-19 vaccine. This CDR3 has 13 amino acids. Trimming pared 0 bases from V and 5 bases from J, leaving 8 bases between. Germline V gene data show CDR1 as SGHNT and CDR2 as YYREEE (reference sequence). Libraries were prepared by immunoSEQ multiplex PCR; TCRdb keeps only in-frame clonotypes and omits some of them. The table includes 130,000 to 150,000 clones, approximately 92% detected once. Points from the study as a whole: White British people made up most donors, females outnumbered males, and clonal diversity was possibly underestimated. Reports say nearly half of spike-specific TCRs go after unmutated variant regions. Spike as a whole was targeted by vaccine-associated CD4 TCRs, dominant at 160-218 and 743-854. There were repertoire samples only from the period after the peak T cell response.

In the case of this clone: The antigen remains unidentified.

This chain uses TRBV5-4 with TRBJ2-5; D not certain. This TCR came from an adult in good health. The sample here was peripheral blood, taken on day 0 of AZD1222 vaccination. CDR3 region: CASSLVPVETQYF. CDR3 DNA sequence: TGTGCCAGCAGCTTGGTCCCCGTCGAGACCCAGTACTTC.